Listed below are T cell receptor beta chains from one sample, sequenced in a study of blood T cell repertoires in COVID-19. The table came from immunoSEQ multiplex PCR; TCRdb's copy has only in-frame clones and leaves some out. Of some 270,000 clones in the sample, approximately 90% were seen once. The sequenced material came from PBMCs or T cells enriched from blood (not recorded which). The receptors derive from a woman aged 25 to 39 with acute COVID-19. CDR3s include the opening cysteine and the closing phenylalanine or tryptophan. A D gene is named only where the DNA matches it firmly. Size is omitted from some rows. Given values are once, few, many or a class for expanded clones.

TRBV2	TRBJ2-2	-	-	CASSDLGTLLTGELFF	TGTGCCAGCAGTGACTTAGGGACACTATTAACCGGGGAGCTGTTTTTT
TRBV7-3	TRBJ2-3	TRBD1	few	CASARAGGKTDTQYF	TGTGCCAGCGCCCGGGCAGGGGGCAAGACAGATACGCAGTATTTT
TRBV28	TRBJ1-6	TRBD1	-	CASSLGQGSSYNSPLHF	TGTGCCAGCAGTTTAGGACAGGGGAGCTCCTATAATTCACCCCTCCACTTT
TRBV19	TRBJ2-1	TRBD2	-	CASIGGRVDNEQFF	TGTGCCAGTATCGGCGGGAGAGTTGACAATGAGCAGTTCTTC
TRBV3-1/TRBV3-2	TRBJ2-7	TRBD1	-	CASSHYSTGTYEQYF	TGTGCCAGCAGCCATTATTCGACAGGGACCTACGAGCAGTACTTC
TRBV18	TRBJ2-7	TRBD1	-	CASSPRGQGLYEQYF	TGTGCCAGCTCACCACGGGGACAGGGGTTATACGAGCAGTACTTC
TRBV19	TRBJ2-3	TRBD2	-	CASSIGEGRIDTQYF	TGTGCCAGTAGTATAGGGGAGGGCCGTATAGATACGCAGTATTTT
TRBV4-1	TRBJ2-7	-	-	CASSQDSTGNPYEQYF	TGCGCCAGCAGCCAGGACTCCACAGGGAATCCATACGAGCAGTACTTC
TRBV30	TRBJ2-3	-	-	CAWTPGAPDTQYF	TGTGCCTGGACTCCAGGGGCTCCAGATACGCAGTATTTT
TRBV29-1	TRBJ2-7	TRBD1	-	CSVSGTGRNEQYF	TGCAGCGTTTCCGGGACAGGCAGGAACGAGCAGTACTTC
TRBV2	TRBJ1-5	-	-	CASREDLSNQPQHF	TGTGCCAGCAGGGAAGATCTCAGCAATCAGCCCCAGCATTTT
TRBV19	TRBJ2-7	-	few	CASSIAHSTYEQYF	TGTGCCAGTAGTATAGCCCACAGCACCTACGAGCAGTACTTC
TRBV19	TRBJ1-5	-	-	CASSIEEGSNQPQHF	TGTGCCAGTAGTATAGAGGAGGGAAGCAATCAGCCCCAGCATTTT
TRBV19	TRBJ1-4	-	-	CASRDTTNEKLFF	TGTGCCAGCAGGGACACAACTAATGAAAAACTGTTTTTT
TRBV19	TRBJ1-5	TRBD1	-	CASRSGTEAGNQPQHF	TGTGCCAGTAGATCAGGGACAGAAGCAGGGAATCAGCCCCAGCATTTT
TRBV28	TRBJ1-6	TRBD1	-	CASNPTGLFSPLHF	TGTGCCAGCAATCCGACAGGGTTATTTTCACCCCTCCACTTT
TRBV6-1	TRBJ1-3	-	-	CASSETAYSGNTIYF	TGTGCCAGCAGTGAGACAGCTTACTCTGGAAACACCATATATTTT
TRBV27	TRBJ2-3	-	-	CASSLTTGRDTQYF	TGTGCCAGCAGCTTAACGACAGGGAGGGATACGCAGTATTTT
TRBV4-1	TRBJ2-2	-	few	CASSQDAGTGELFF	TGCGCCAGCAGCCAAGACGCAGGCACCGGGGAGCTGTTTTTT
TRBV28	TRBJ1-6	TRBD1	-	CASSIPSTGKHSPLHF	TGTGCCAGCAGCATTCCGTCGACAGGGAAACATTCACCCCTCCACTTT
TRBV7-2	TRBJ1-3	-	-	CASSWRAAPGNTIYF	TGTGCCAGCAGCTGGAGGGCCGCTCCTGGAAACACCATATATTTT
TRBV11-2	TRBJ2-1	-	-	CASSPVPRETSYNEQFF	TGTGCCAGCAGCCCAGTCCCGAGGGAGACTTCCTACAATGAGCAGTTCTTC
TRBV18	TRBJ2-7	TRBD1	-	CASSPPGQGAREQYF	TGTGCCAGCTCACCACCGGGACAGGGGGCTCGAGAGCAGTACTTC
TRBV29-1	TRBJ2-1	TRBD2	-	CSVGPRLAGDNEQFF	TGCAGCGTCGGCCCCAGACTAGCGGGAGATAATGAGCAGTTCTTC
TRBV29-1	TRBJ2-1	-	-	CSVEGLDKPGSYNEQFF	TGCAGCGTTGAAGGTCTGGACAAACCAGGGTCCTACAATGAGCAGTTCTTC
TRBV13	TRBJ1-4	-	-	CASSYGGLNEKLFF	TGTGCCAGCAGCTACGGGGGGCTCAATGAAAAACTGTTTTTT
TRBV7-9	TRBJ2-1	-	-	CASSWAPEQFF	TGTGCCAGCAGCTGGGCGCCGGAGCAGTTCTTC
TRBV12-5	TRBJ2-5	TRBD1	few	CASGSGQQETQYF	TGTGCTAGTGGATCGGGACAGCAAGAGACCCAGTACTTC
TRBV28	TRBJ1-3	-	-	CASTLSLLRNTIYF	TGTGCCAGCACTCTATCCCTTCTTCGAAACACCATATATTTT
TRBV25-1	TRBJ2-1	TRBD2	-	CASKGLADYNEQFF	TGTGCCAGCAAAGGACTAGCGGACTACAATGAGCAGTTCTTC
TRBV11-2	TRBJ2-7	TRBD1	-	CASSPQGPYEQYF	TGTGCCAGCAGCCCACAGGGGCCCTACGAGCAGTACTTC
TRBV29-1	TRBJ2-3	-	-	CSVEAGIPTDTQYF	TGCAGCGTTGAAGCAGGTATCCCGACAGATACGCAGTATTTT
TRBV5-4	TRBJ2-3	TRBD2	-	CASSAGTSGRLADTQYF	TGTGCCAGCAGCGCCGGGACTAGCGGGAGGCTGGCAGATACGCAGTATTTT
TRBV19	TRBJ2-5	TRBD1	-	CASSIEWTGGAETQYF	TGTGCCAGTAGTATAGAATGGACAGGGGGCGCAGAGACCCAGTACTTC
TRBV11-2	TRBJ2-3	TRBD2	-	CASSPLSGRRTDTQYF	TGTGCCAGCAGCCCCCTCAGCGGGAGAAGAACAGATACGCAGTATTTT
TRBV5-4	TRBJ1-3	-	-	CASSTSSGNTIYF	TGTGCCAGCAGCACGAGCTCTGGAAACACCATATATTTT
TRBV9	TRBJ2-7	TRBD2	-	CASSVDPGGYEQYF	TGTGCCAGCAGCGTAGACCCGGGGGGCTACGAGCAGTACTTC
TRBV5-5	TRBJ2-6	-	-	CASTVWGASGANVLTF	TGTGCCAGCACCGTGTGGGGAGCCTCTGGGGCCAACGTCCTGACTTTC
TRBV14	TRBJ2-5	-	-	CASSDTVSQYF	TGTGCCAGCAGCGACACCGTCTCCCAGTACTTC
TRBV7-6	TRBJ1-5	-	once	CASSLGQGGDQPQHF	TGTGCCAGCAGCTTAGGTCAGGGAGGGGATCAGCCCCAGCATTTT
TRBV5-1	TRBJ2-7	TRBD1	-	CASSTNSDRAAYEQYF	TGCGCCAGCAGCACCAACAGCGACAGGGCCGCCTACGAGCAGTACTTC
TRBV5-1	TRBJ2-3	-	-	CASSLGAVPGTDTQYF	TGCGCCAGCAGCTTGGGAGCCGTCCCGGGCACAGATACGCAGTATTTT